The rows below give T cell receptor beta chains drawn from one sample of a study of T cell repertoires in cytomegalovirus infection. Using its own MiXCR run on the reads, TCRdb lists one record per CDR3 protein. This sample has 68,000 or so distinct CDR3 sequences, with about 22% found just once. Their cognate antigens are unknown. The material sequenced was PBMCs, sequenced either directly or after in vitro stimulation (not recorded which). Source of these receptors: a human donor in good health (CMV status not recorded). Some clones in this sample may be carry-over from other donors' samples. Both conserved end residues are part of each CDR3. The order of the fields is V gene, CDR3 protein.

TRBV12-3/TRBV12-4 | CASSLGTSGRDYEQYF
TRBV3-1 | CASSQPTPTSTDTQYF
TRBV28 | CASRKVPRRVYNQPQHF
TRBV27 | CASSLRDPIDTQYF
TRBV20-1 | CSARDSRTSGRMHGTQYF
TRBV7-8 | CASSPLGAGDTDTQYF
TRBV20-1 | CSAKQPNQPQHF
TRBV18 | CASSPGQGGFITEAFF
TRBV12-3/TRBV12-4 | CATSVAGPYGYTF
TRBV5-4 | CASSPTADSGNTIYF
TRBV5-6 | CASSSVPGRRPRNEQFF
TRBV6-5 | CASSYSVWAGLSSGANVLTF
TRBV12-3/TRBV12-4 | CASSLPPGTGPRNEQFF
TRBV28 | CASSQPGLEGHTQYF
TRBV10-3 | CAISPRGGDNSPLHF
TRBV12-3/TRBV12-4 | CASSSGLRSGNTIYF
TRBV6-6 | CASSYSRLAGSYQETQYF
TRBV7-9 | CASSGRDRGQVHF
TRBV5-4 | CASSLDLREAGELFF
TRBV6-4 | CASTPQGGGTGELFF
TRBV7-6 | CASSLYGDRYEQYF
TRBV20-1 | CSARDGVSTEAFF
TRBV10-3 | CAIRMGQGDTEAFF
TRBV7-9 | CASSLAQGADTEAFF
TRBV6-2/TRBV6-3 | CASSYLRGRVLSYNEQFF
TRBV9 | CASSVELGGTTYNEQFF
TRBV11-2 | CASSLEDYDNEQFF
TRBV19 | CASSTSGSNRETQYF
TRBV19 | CASLDNLANQPQHF
TRBV4-1 | CASSLLGTPYNEQFF
TRBV19 | CASPGQGGFGQPQHF
TRBV6-5 | CASSYSARVIYNEQFF
TRBV3-1 | CASSPPDRAGGYTF
TRBV12-3/TRBV12-4 | CASSLWETKHNEQFF
TRBV20-1 | CSAPPGWGAGYEQYF
TRBV7-2 | CASSLALGYNEQFF
TRBV28 | CASSQDRGLEAFF
TRBV19 | CASSIYGQGREYPEAFF
TRBV7-7 | CASSLVQATGELFF
TRBV11-2 | CASSLEYTIYNEQFF
TRBV7-6 | CASSQQTGRATDTQYF
TRBV11-2 | CASSQQPNYGYTF
TRBV7-2 | CASSPGEIYGYTF
TRBV11-2 | CASSLGPGAYEQYF
TRBV12-3/TRBV12-4 | CASSRGQGPGKLFF
TRBV7-2 | CASSLGRFASTDTQYF
TRBV12-3/TRBV12-4 | CASTLGQGIDTQYF
TRBV6-2/TRBV6-3 | CASSYAGLAGGRETQYF
TRBV19 | CASSIMNRGDEQFF
TRBV7-9 | CASRTQGANTEAFF
TRBV5-8 | CASSAARDNTGELFF
TRBV7-4 | CASSLIGRLAGADTQYF
TRBV7-9 | CASRDPGRIYNEQFF
TRBV15 | CATSRGDKAYEQYF
TRBV7-2 | CASSSSGDRGPTDTQYF
TRBV20-1 | CSASSGRALGEQYF
TRBV18 | CASSQTAQGEAFF
TRBV19 | CASSHRVMNTEAFF